Given below is one T cell receptor (beta chain) in context. It has no known antigen specificity. The record has no base qualities; no much larger clone is one base away. Synthetic TCR analog templates were spiked into each PCR so that absolute template abundance could be estimated from read counts. The immunoSEQ assay was used to amplify TCRbeta CDR3 regions from genomic DNA with bias-controlled V and J gene primers. Sequencing of rearranged TCRbeta segments was performed at approximately 20X coverage. From the authors' description of their analysis: Clustering was used to correct sequencing errors, and CDR3s were annotated against IMGT so that V, D and J genes could be assigned. Downstream analyses used only productive TCRbeta rearrangements and left out out-of-frame or stop-codon sequences. To compute clonality, Shannon entropy was normalized by the log of the number of unique productive sequences and then subtracted from one. Fisher's exact test with Benjamini-Hochberg correction, using a cutoff of adjusted p below 0.01, was how clones that differed between time points or between blood and tumor were identified. Held by TCRdb, this immuneACCESS table contains in-frame sequences only and omits some clones. Under half of the omission traces to an unresolved V gene where checked; the cause of the rest is unknown. The DNA gave D and trimming, while V, J and clone size come from that table. This sample lists 35,000 to 50,000 clones; more than 75% were detected once. The ten biggest clones cover 13% to 15% of the sample.

The sample comes from a study of PD-L1 blockade in urothelial cancer (TCRdb year 2017). A note on the overall study: All patients started therapy at some point between 2014 and 2016 and received atezolizumab 1,200 mg intravenously every 3 weeks. Patients had an ECOG performance status of 0 or 1 and had received between 0 and 3 prior chemotherapy regimens. Durable clinical benefit was defined as a progression-free survival longer than 6 months, and TCR features were additionally tested against progression-free survival and overall survival. Pretreatment blood TCR-seq was available for fewer than 30 patients, at least one posttreatment blood collection was obtained for some 25 patients, and tumor TCR-seq was available for some 25 patients. In the same patients, pretreatment tumors underwent whole exome sequencing and RNA sequencing in addition to TCR sequencing. Blood samples yielded a median of about 150,000 T cells and roughly 80,000 unique TCRs, with median clonality approximately 0.08. About 90% of the roughly 30 patients were identified as males with urothelial cancer of bladder origin, and a prior smoking history was reported by 18 of 29 patients. About 10 patients achieved durable clinical benefit and some 20 did not. Blood samples were analyzed at 3 weeks after treatment start (second dose) and at 6 weeks after treatment start. Pretreatment tumor samples and matched peripheral blood, collected serially before and after atezolizumab treatment, underwent TCR sequencing. Somatic, immune and clinical correlates of response to PD-L1 blockade with atezolizumab in urothelial cancer were the focus of an exploratory multi-omic analysis.

Results and caveats for the whole study, not just this receptor: Small sample size (n ≈ 27) and many exploratory analyses mean the results are intended to be hypothesis-generating. At 3 weeks after the start of treatment, tumor-associated TCR clones in peripheral blood had expanded more in patients with durable benefit (n of about 22, p = 0.022). Improved progression-free and overall survival was associated with having pretreatment peripheral blood TCR clonality below the median.

The cohort comprised approximately 30 patients with locally advanced or metastatic urothelial carcinoma treated at Memorial Sloan Kettering on a trial protocol. Peripheral blood mononuclear cells were collected from each patient pretreatment and during treatment, giving between 1 and 8 total time points per patient. The Qiagen DNeasy Blood extraction kit was used to purify genomic DNA from total PBMCs and tumor samples. PBMCs were collected pretreatment and during treatment and were isolated and stored as previously described. The sample in question was PBMCs, obtained around atezolizumab (anti-PD-L1) treatment. The source is a woman aged 60 to 75 with urothelial cancer.

The nucleotide sequence is TGTGCCAGCAGTCGGGACATCTCTGGGGCCAACGTCCTGACTTTC. The encoded protein is CASSRDISGANVLTF. The chain joins TRBV6-5 to TRBJ2-6; tentative D gene TRBD1, with 6 bases matching. The CDR3 numbers 15 residues from cysteine through phenylalanine. Kept here is only the CDR3 DNA, which spans 45 bases and is read in frame from base 1. V was cut back by 5 bases and J by 0 bases, leaving a gap of 8 bases between them. CDR1 and CDR2 are read off the germline V gene as MNHEY and SVGAGI.